This T cell receptor beta chain was found in a study of T cell repertoires in cytomegalovirus infection. About the research overall: CMV epitopes used comprised recently identified HLA-C-restricted ones and well-studied HLA-B-restricted ones. Public TCR beta signatures marked donors with CMV infection and the matching HLA.

TCRdb re-called the reads through MiXCR, storing one row per CDR3 protein. The table includes more than 250,000 distinct CDR3 sequences, approximately 25% detected once. General study points: The ex vivo response was dominated by HLA-C-restricted CMV-specific TCR beta clonotypes. The cumulative frequency of public TCR beta families distinguished individuals who carried CMV together with the relevant HLA.

This clonotype was observed a handful of times. What it recognizes is unknown. This CDR3 contains 14 residues. The V end was cut by 0 bases, the J end by 6 bases, with 15 bases between. Germline V lookup: CDR1 DFQATT, CDR2 SNEGSKA (reference sequence). V usage is TRBV20-1 and J usage is TRBJ2-7; possibly TRBD1 for D (6 bases). This specimen was cultured PBMCs, taken from culture after CMV antigen stimulation. The sequence was collected from a human donor in good health (CMV status not recorded). Some clones in this sample may be carry-over from other donors' samples. CDR3 region: CSARDSQGGSEQYV. In DNA, the CDR3 is TGCAGTGCTAGAGATTCACAGGGTGGGAGCGAGCAGTACGTC.